The 7 T cell receptor beta chains below come from one sample, sequenced in a study of glioma-infiltrating T cells. The iRepertoire nested amplicon-rescue multiplex PCR amplified TCR alpha and beta CDR3s from RNA. In TCRdb, the multiplex PCR reads were re-called with MiXCR into one record per CDR3 protein. The sample has roughly 200,000 distinct CDR3 sequences, around 42% seen once. Sequenced sample: glioma tissue, nonneoplastic brain tissue, or PBMCs (not recorded which). Source of these receptors: a human donor with low-grade glioma or glioblastoma, undergoing nonglioma brain surgery, or in good health (not recorded which).

With respect to this clonotype: Germline and junction disagree at one end, which may indicate a read error. The gene calls are TRBV24-1 and TRBJ2-1; D is possibly TRBD1 (5 bases). The CDR3 loop spans 15 amino acids. CDR1 KGHDR and CDR2 SFDVKD come from the germline V gene. CDR3 amino acids: CATIDLRNRYDEQSF. The DNA for the CDR3 is TGTGCCACCATTGACCTCCGGAACAGGTATGATGAGCAGTCCTTC.

Turning to this clonotype: Being one base from a much bigger clone, this may be a read error. The conserved closing phenylalanine or tryptophan is absent in this CDR3, likely reflecting a read error. The chain is built from TRBV19 and TRBJ1-1; D remains unclear. V was clipped by 8 bases and J by 1 base, with 8 bases between them. The germline gives CDR1 LNHDA, CDR2 SQIVND (reference sequence). This CDR3 comprises 12 residues. CDR3 region: CASWRTNTEAFL. CDR3 DNA sequence: TGTGCCAGTTGGAGGACGAACACTGAAGCTTTCCTT.

The sample holds many counts of this clonotype. This chain links TRBV20-1 with TRBJ1-5; D uncertain. V was cut by 1 base and J by 5 bases, with 3 bases left in between. The length of the CDR3 is 11 residues. Germline V gene data show CDR1 as DFQATT and CDR2 as SNEGSKA (reference sequence). CDR3 in amino acids: CSARGDQPQHF. CDR3 bases: TGCAGTGCTAGAGGTGATCAGCCCCAGCATTTT.

Regarding this clonotype: A much larger clone sits a single nucleotide away, making a read error possible. The V gene is TRBV5-4, the J gene TRBJ1-5; D remains ambiguous. Germline values: CDR1 SGHNT, CDR2 YYREEE (reference sequence). There are 13 residues in the CDR3. Trimming removed 0 bases from V and 6 bases from J, with 7 bases in between. CDR3 sequence (DNA): TGTGCCAGCAGCTTGGAGAGGTGTCAGCCCCAGCATTTT. Amino acids: CASSLERCQPQHF.

This clonotype was observed many times. This chain connects TRBV7-2 to TRBJ2-2; D remains unclear. Per the germline V gene, CDR1 is SGHTA and CDR2 is FQGNSA. This CDR3 comprises 14 residues. Trimming took off 0 bases at V and 9 bases at J, with 11 bases between the two ends. The DNA for the CDR3 is TGTGCCAGCAGCTTAGCCCCCGCGGTCAGGGAGCTGTTTTTT. Protein product: CASSLAPAVRELFF. Filled out from reference TRBV7-2 and TRBJ2-2, the complete variable domain reads GAGVSQSPSNKVTEKGKDVELRCDPISGHTALYWYRQSLGQGLEFLIYFQGNSAPDKSGLPSDRFSAERTGGSVSTLTIQRTQQEDSAVYLCASSLAPAVRELFFGEGSRLTVL.

With respect to this clonotype: This sequence may be a read error, since a much larger clone differs from it by one base. J is TRBJ1-5 and V is TRBV10-3, with D possibly matching TRBD1 (6 bases). This CDR3 is 13 amino acids long. V was cut by 4 bases and J by 8 bases, with 12 bases left in between. The germline V gene has CDR1 ENHRY and CDR2 SYGVKD. CDR3 region: CAISGGGGEPQHF. CDR3 nucleotides: TGTGCCATCAGTGGAGGGGGAGGTGAGCCCCAGCATTTT.

This clonotype was found many times. The chain uses TRBV24-1 and TRBJ2-1; D call uncertain. The V gene lost 6 bases and the J gene lost 0 bases, with 11 bases spanning the gap. Looked up from germline, CDR1 is KGHDR and CDR2 is SFDVKD. This CDR3 comprises 15 residues. The CDR3 loop reads CATSPRGSSYNEQFF. The CDR3 DNA sequence: TGTGCCACCAGTCCACGCGGTAGCTCCTACAATGAGCAGTTCTTC.